Following are 27 T cell receptor beta chains from one sample sequenced in a study of cytomegalovirus exposure and HLA in healthy donors. Repertoires were generated with immunoSEQ multiplex PCR, while TCRdb's copy carries only in-frame clones and drops some. The table lists around 63,000 clones, about 96% of them singletons. The sequencing input was PBMCs. The receptors originated from a woman aged 18-30 years in good health and CMV-seronegative.

The rearrangement links TRBV4-3 to TRBJ2-7, with 8 positions matching TRBD1. Germline CDR1 is LGHNA and CDR2 is YSLEER. The CDR3 runs to 16 residues. J lost 0 bases, V lost 0 bases, and 4 bases had no gene match. The CDR3 sequence: CASSQDWGQVSYEQYF. CDR3 nucleotides: TGCGCCAGCAGCCAAGATTGGGGACAGGTCTCCTACGAGCAGTACTTC.

This CDR3 reads CASRTGSPPLEQYF. The CDR3 nucleotides read TGTGCCAGCAGAACGGGGTCCCCTCCCCTCGAGCAGTACTTC. This chain connects TRBV7-9 to TRBJ2-7; D might be TRBD2 (5 bases). Germline V gives CDR1 SEHNR, CDR2 FQNEAQ (reference sequence). The CDR3 has 14 amino acids. V was cut by 6 bases and J by 6 bases, with 18 bases left in between.

V and J are TRBV5-4 and TRBJ2-3, with 8 bases matching TRBD1. Germline loops: CDR1 SGHNT, CDR2 YYREEE (reference sequence). With V trimmed by 4 bases and J by 6 bases, 10 bases remained unmatched. The CDR3 extends over 15 amino acids. Here the CDR3 reads CASSPRTGWEDTQYF. DNA of the CDR3: TGTGCCAGCAGCCCCAGGACAGGGTGGGAGGATACGCAGTATTTT.

The V and J genes are TRBV15 and TRBJ1-4; D ambiguous. The germline CDR1 and CDR2 sequences are LNHNV and YYDKDF (reference sequence). This CDR3 has 14 residues. V was trimmed by 3 bases and J by 6 bases, leaving 11 bases between them. DNA of the CDR3: TGTGCCACCAGCAGCCAACCCATAGATGAAAAACTGTTTTTT. It is translated as CATSSQPIDEKLFF.

V usage is TRBV7-7 and J usage is TRBJ2-5; possible D gene TRBD2, 5 bases. V was trimmed by 5 bases and J by 5 bases, leaving 15 bases between them. CDR3 length: 14 residues. The germline CDR1 and CDR2 sequences are SSHAT and FNYEAQ (reference sequence). The CDR3 region is CASSRQGRGETQYF. The CDR3 region has the DNA TGTGCCAGCAGCCGACAAGGACGAGGGGAGACCCAGTACTTC.

The chain employs TRBV30 and TRBJ2-3, with 10 bases matching TRBD1. With 3 bases clipped from V and 2 bases from J, the junction kept 11 bases outside the gene matches. The CDR3 totals 17 residues. CDR1 is GTSNPN, CDR2 SVGIG, per germline (reference sequence). The CDR3 DNA reads TGTGCCTGGAGGGGACAGGGGCCCCCCTACACCACAGATACGCAGTATTTT. It is translated as CAWRGQGPPYTTDTQYF.

The V call is TRBV15, the J call TRBJ2-2, with TRBD2 matching 12 bases. Germline CDR1 LNHNV, CDR2 YYDKDF (reference sequence). Trimming removed 9 bases from V and 6 bases from J; junction bases left unmatched: 5. The CDR3 consists of 14 residues. The CDR3 coding sequence is TGTGCCACGCGACTAGCGGGAGAAGCCGGGGAGCTGTTTTTT. It encodes CATRLAGEAGELFF.

The chain carries TRBV19 and TRBJ2-3; 13 positions match TRBD2. V shed 4 bases, J shed 0 bases, and the junction held 4 bases outside the gene matches. The CDR3 runs to 17 residues. Looked up from germline, CDR1 is LNHDA and CDR2 is SQIVND (reference sequence). Here the CDR3 reads CASSRTSGSRSTDTQYF. CDR3 in DNA: TGTGCCAGTAGTAGGACTAGCGGGAGTCGGAGCACAGATACGCAGTATTTT.

The chain carries TRBV7-9 and TRBJ1-4; TRBD1 matches at 7 bases. CDR1 is SEHNR, CDR2 FQNEAQ, per germline (reference sequence). The CDR3 length is 14 residues. With V trimmed by 1 base and J by 7 bases, 3 bases remained unmatched. CDR3 amino acids: CASSLGRGAEKLFF. CDR3 nucleotide sequence: TGTGCCAGCAGCTTAGGCAGGGGGGCTGAAAAACTGTTTTTT.

This clone is a singleton in its sample. CDR3: CASSPRPTGYPGNTIYF. CDR3 bases: TGTGCCAGCAGCCCAAGACCGACAGGGTACCCTGGAAACACCATATATTTT. The gene calls are TRBV9 and TRBJ1-3; TRBD1 matches at 7 bases. Germline CDR1 and CDR2: SGDLS and YYNGEE. The CDR3 runs 17 residues. Trimming took 4 bases from V and 2 from J; bases not matched to a gene: 12.

The chain is built from TRBV28 and TRBJ1-3, with 10 nucleotides matching TRBD1. Germline-derived CDR1 and CDR2 are MDHEN and SYDVKM. V lost 3 bases and J lost 16; bases outside the gene matches: 3. The CDR3 totals 11 residues. The CDR3: CASSLGTGVYF. CDR3 nucleotide sequence: TGTGCCAGCAGTTTGGGGACAGGGGTGTATTTT.

This sequence joins TRBV28 and TRBJ1-5, with D perhaps matching TRBD1 (6 bases). V lost 2 bases and J 0 bases, leaving 11 bases between the germline ends. Germline CDR1 MDHEN, CDR2 SYDVKM. The CDR3 covers 16 residues. Here the CDR3 reads CASSLRGQYSNQPQHF. The CDR3 DNA reads TGTGCCAGCAGTTTACGCGGACAGTATAGCAATCAGCCCCAGCATTTT.

CDR3 DNA: TGCGCCAGCAGCTTGGCCCCGGGAGGCTTGGATGAGCAGTTCTTC. This sequence encodes CASSLAPGGLDEQFF. This rearrangement joins TRBV5-1 to TRBJ2-1; 7 bases align to TRBD2. The junction had 8 bases not matched to a gene; V was cut back by 0 bases and J by 8 bases. The CDR3 is 15 amino acids. CDR1 is SGHRS, CDR2 YFSETQ, per germline.

This chain links TRBV2 with TRBJ1-1; TRBD1 matches at 9 bases. Germline lookup yields CDR1 SNHLY and CDR2 FYNNEI. This CDR3 region has 16 residues. V was clipped by 8 bases and J by 0 bases; unmatched bases: 10. This CDR3 reads CASWEGDRAMNTEAFF. Here the CDR3 DNA reads TGTGCCAGCTGGGAGGGGGACAGGGCCATGAACACTGAAGCTTTCTTT.

The chain uses TRBV5-1 and TRBJ2-1; D is perhaps TRBD1 (6 bases). The CDR3 loop spans 16 amino acids. V gave up 4 bases and J gave up 0 bases, with 14 bases separating them. From germline, CDR1 is SGHRS and CDR2 YFSETQ. CDR3 in DNA: TGCGCCAGCAGCCGGGGTGGGGGCAGCTCCTACAATGAGCAGTTCTTC. This gives the protein CASSRGGGSSYNEQFF.

The V call is TRBV18, the J call TRBJ2-1; 7 bases agree with TRBD2. CDR3 length: 15 amino acids. In germline, CDR1 is KGHSH, CDR2 LQKENI. V lost 3 bases and J lost 5; bases outside the gene matches: 7. CDR3 protein: CASSPKERGHNEQFF. In DNA, the CDR3 is TGTGCCAGCTCACCGAAAGAGCGGGGACACAATGAGCAGTTCTTC.

The V call is TRBV6-1, the J call TRBJ2-1; 12 nucleotides align to TRBD1. Germline-derived CDR1 and CDR2 are MNHNS and SASEGT. The J segment lost 8 bases and the V segment lost 6 bases, leaving 5 bases of the junction unmatched. CDR3 size: 14 residues. The DNA of the CDR3 is TGTGCCAGCAGAAGGGACAGGGGGCAGGATGAGCAGTTCTTC. Amino acid sequence: CASRRDRGQDEQFF.

V usage is TRBV6-1 and J usage is TRBJ1-5; 11 bases align to TRBD1. This CDR3 has 15 residues. CDR1 MNHNS and CDR2 SASEGT come from the germline V gene. The junction had 2 bases not matched to a gene; V was cut back by 1 base and J by 6 bases. The CDR3 DNA reads as TGTGCCAGCAGTGAAGGGACAGGGGGCGTTCAGCCCCAGCATTTT. Protein: CASSEGTGGVQPQHF.

This clone was seen once. V gene TRBV2 combines with J gene TRBJ2-1; the match to TRBD2 covers 9 bases. Germline loops: CDR1 SNHLY, CDR2 FYNNEI. V shed 7 bases, J shed 4 bases, and the junction held 8 bases outside the gene matches. CDR3 length: 15 amino acids. The CDR3 region is CASTRGGHGYNEQFF. CDR3 in DNA: TGTGCCAGCACGCGGGGGGGGCATGGTTACAATGAGCAGTTCTTC.

This sequence joins TRBV7-2 and TRBJ1-1; 8 nucleotides line up with TRBD1. V trimming: 5 bases; J trimming: 1 base; junction bases outside the gene matches: 6. Per the germline V gene, CDR1 is SGHTA and CDR2 is FQGNSA. This CDR3 region has 15 residues. CDR3 sequence (DNA): TGTGCCAGCAGCGGCTACAGGGGGGCGAACACTGAAGCTTTCTTT. The encoded protein is CASSGYRGANTEAFF. The complete variable domain, with remaining parts taken from reference TRBV7-2 and TRBJ1-1, reads GAGVSQSPSNKVTEKGKDVELRCDPISGHTALYWYRQSLGQGLEFLIYFQGNSAPDKSGLPSDRFSAERTGGSVSTLTIQRTQQEDSAVYLCASSGYRGANTEAFFGQGTRLTVV.

The rearrangement links TRBV7-2 to TRBJ2-1; 7 bases align to TRBD2. V shed 6 bases and J 12 bases; nucleotides not matched to a gene: 20. The germline CDR1 and CDR2 sequences are SGHTA and FQGNSA. CDR3 length: 16 residues. The CDR3 region has the DNA TGTGCCAGCAGGTTTAGAGGGCCGGCTAGTCCGGGGGGGCAGTTCTTC. Translated: CASRFRGPASPGGQFF.

This chain uses TRBV15 with TRBJ2-7; 9 bases match TRBD1. The CDR3 covers 14 residues. J lost 2 bases, V lost 1 base, and 0 bases had no gene match. The germline V gene encodes CDR1 LNHNV and CDR2 YYDKDF (reference sequence). The CDR3, as DNA: TGTGCCACCAGCAGAGGGACAGGGGCCTACGAGCAGTACTTC. It translates to CATSRGTGAYEQYF.

The chain links TRBV29-1 to TRBJ2-5, with D perhaps TRBD1 (7 bases). The CDR3 loop spans 12 amino acids. The germline V gene has CDR1 SQVTM and CDR2 ANQGSEA. V lost 6 bases and J lost 5, with 13 bases in between. For the CDR3, the DNA is TGCAGCGTCAAGGGGGCGGGGGAGACCCAGTACTTC. Translating gives CSVKGAGETQYF.

The chain joins TRBV7-3 to TRBJ2-1; D is perhaps TRBD2 (6 bases). Per germline, CDR1 SGHTA and CDR2 FQGTGA. CDR3 length: 16 amino acids. Trimming left V 5 bases short and J 10 bases short, with 24 bases between. Written as DNA, the CDR3 is TGTGCCAGCAGCCCCGCCGGGAGTTTATTCCGGGGGGAGCAGTTCTTC. Residues: CASSPAGSLFRGEQFF.

The chain recombines TRBV29-1 with TRBJ2-2; 10 bases line up with TRBD2. Germline V gene lookup returns CDR1 SQVTM and CDR2 ANQGSEA. The CDR3 runs to 11 residues. Trimming removed 3 bases from V and 15 bases from J; junction bases left unmatched: 4. The DNA of the CDR3 is TGCAGCGTTGACAAAAGCGGGAGGGTGTTTTTT. Translated, it gives CSVDKSGRVFF.

The CDR3 DNA is TGTGCCACCAGCCCAACCGGGGGCGGGAGGGCCGGAGGCCGTCCTACGCAGTATTTT. It codes for CATSPTGGGRAGGRPTQYF. This chain links TRBV15 with TRBJ2-3; 9 bases align to TRBD2. CDR1 is LNHNV and CDR2 is YYDKDF in the germline V gene (reference sequence). Germline trimming cut 5 bases from V and 8 bases from J; bases unmatched to any gene: 23. This CDR3 has 19 residues.

V and J are TRBV28 and TRBJ2-4; D remains ambiguous. V dropped 5 bases and J dropped 1 base, with 9 bases sitting between them. CDR3 size: 14 residues. Germline V gene data show CDR1 as MDHEN and CDR2 as SYDVKM. Written as DNA, the CDR3 is TGTGCCAGCAGTCCCGGAGCGGCCAAAAACATTCAGTACTTC. This translates into CASSPGAAKNIQYF.